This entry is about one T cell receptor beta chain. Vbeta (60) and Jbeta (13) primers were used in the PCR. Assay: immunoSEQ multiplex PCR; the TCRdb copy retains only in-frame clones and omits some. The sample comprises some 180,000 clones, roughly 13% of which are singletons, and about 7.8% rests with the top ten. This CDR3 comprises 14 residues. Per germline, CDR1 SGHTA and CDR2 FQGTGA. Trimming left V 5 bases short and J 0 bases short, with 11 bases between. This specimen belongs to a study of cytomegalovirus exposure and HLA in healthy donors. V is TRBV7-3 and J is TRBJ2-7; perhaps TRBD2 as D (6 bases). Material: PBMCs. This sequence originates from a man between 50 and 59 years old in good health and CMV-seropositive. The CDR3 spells CASSPGGTSYEQYF. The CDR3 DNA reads TGTGCCAGCAGCCCCGGGGGAACCTCCTACGAGCAGTACTTC.